This TCR beta chain is from a study of CD8 T cells in ankylosing spondylitis. Study observations and caveats: Ankylosing spondylitis blood appeared to carry a characteristic TCR beta motif of under ten highly homologous variants.

Germline CDR1 reads LGHDT; CDR2 reads YNNKEL (reference sequence). V dropped 4 bases and J dropped 6 bases, with 16 bases sitting between them. CDR3 length: 14 residues. This clonotype was seen ten or more times. Its matching antigen is unknown. TCRdb re-called the 5' RACE reads with MiXCR, one entry per CDR3 protein. Counted here are 700,000 to 1,000,000 distinct CDR3 sequences, about 10% occurring once; the ten biggest clones make up about 0.5%. The TCR sequence derives from a male donor with ankylosing spondylitis. The rearrangement links TRBV3-1 to TRBJ2-7; the D gene is possibly TRBD1 (6 bases). The sequencing input was blood, either unsorted or a sorted T cell fraction (not recorded which). CDR3 residues: CASSLVLGGPEQYF. In nucleotides, the CDR3 is TGTGCCAGCAGCCTCGTTCTTGGGGGCCCCGAGCAGTACTTC.